This is a list of T cell receptor beta chains from one sample in a study of T cells in Graves' hyperthyroidism and ophthalmopathy. TCRdb re-called the multiplex PCR reads through MiXCR, storing one row per CDR3 protein. Here the sample spans about 560,000 distinct CDR3 sequences, 16% being singletons. Material: blood. All receptors derive from a woman aged 18 to 35 with Graves' hyperthyroidism. The CDR3 runs from the conserved cysteine through the conserved F or W. Each record gives: J gene, V gene, D gene, clone size, CDR3 DNA, CDR3 protein. A D gene is named only where the DNA matches it firmly. Size values are once, few and many counts, or a class for expanded clones, and some rows have none.

TRBJ2-5 TRBV28 TRBD2 many TGTGCCAGCAGTTTAACGGAATTGGGAATTGGAATCCTTAGCGGGACCCAAGAGACCCAGTACTTC CASSLTELGIGILSGTQETQYF
TRBJ2-7 TRBV6-2/TRBV6-3 NA few TGTGCCAGCAGTCGTGAGGAGACCTACGAGCAGTACTTC CASSREETYEQYF
TRBJ2-5 TRBV2 NA many TGTGCCAGCAGTGAAGAGCAGGTCCCTCAAGAGACCCAGTACTTC CASSEEQVPQETQYF
TRBJ1-1 TRBV7-8 NA many TGTGCCAGCAGCTTAGTAAGGCAGGACATAATGAACACTGAAGCTTTCTTT CASSLVRQDIMNTEAFF
TRBJ2-1 TRBV7-9 TRBD2 NA TGTGCCAGCAGCTTATTCCCGGGACTAGCTACAGGTGAGCAGTTCTTC CASSLFPGLATGEQFF
TRBJ1-4 TRBV12-3/TRBV12-4 TRBD1 many TGTGCCAGCAGGCCCGGGACAGGGGTAGCTAATGAAAAACTGTTTTTT CASRPGTGVANEKLFF
TRBJ2-5 TRBV15 NA many TGTGCCACCAGCAGAGTAGGTTATGGGCGTGAAGAGACCCAGTACTTC CATSRVGYGREETQYF
TRBJ2-3 TRBV14 NA NA TGTGCCAGCAGCCAAGTGGAAAGGATATCCAGGGCCTCAGATACGCAGTATTTT CASSQVERISRASDTQYF
TRBJ2-2 TRBV30 TRBD1 NA TGTGCCTGGAGAGACGGGACAGGGGAAACCGGGGAGCTGTTTTTT CAWRDGTGETGELFF
TRBJ2-5 TRBV24-1 NA many TGTGCCACCAGTGACCCCAGGGCCGTGGGGATAGAGACCCAGTACTTC CATSDPRAVGIETQYF